The rows below give T cell receptor beta chains drawn from one sample of a study of cytomegalovirus exposure and HLA in healthy donors. Some clones are missing from TCRdb's copy, which holds only in-frame ones; the method was immunoSEQ multiplex PCR. The sample carries roughly 110,000 clones, 70% to 80% recorded once. The specimen was PBMCs. These receptors were obtained from a man between 18 and 29 years old in good health and CMV-seronegative. Both conserved end residues are part of each CDR3. The listing skips clone size in some rows; elsewhere it reads once, few, many or a size class.

CDR3aa	v_gene	j_gene	abundance
CASRTTALNTEAFF	TRBV6-5	TRBJ1-1	.
CAIGAGGTDEFF	TRBV10-3	TRBJ2-1	.
CASSLETGSYEQYF	TRBV5-8	TRBJ2-7	.
CASSPGTSTGELFF	TRBV7-3	TRBJ2-2	.
CASSLGAGALNTEAFF	TRBV5-1	TRBJ1-1	few
CSVEGKLTENYGYTF	TRBV29-1	TRBJ1-2	.
CASGRLAGGGELFF	TRBV2	TRBJ2-2	few
CASSRPQGAGTNEKLFF	TRBV28	TRBJ1-4	.
CASSQEGGQPQHF	TRBV7-8	TRBJ1-5	.
CASSMGLAGKYQETQYF	TRBV19	TRBJ2-5	.
CASSFLGSSEAFF	TRBV13	TRBJ1-1	.
CASSLGTESEAFF	TRBV5-1	TRBJ1-1	.
CASSVDPTVTKETQYF	TRBV5-4	TRBJ2-5	.
CASMEGEVNTEAFF	TRBV5-5	TRBJ1-1	once
CASSDDRGLNTEAFF	TRBV2	TRBJ1-1	.
CASSLSQTSELFF	TRBV7-3	TRBJ2-2	.
CASSERGDADTQYF	TRBV6-4	TRBJ2-3	.
CASSKGAPDTQYF	TRBV19	TRBJ2-3	.
CASSPLGAGARETQYF	TRBV27	TRBJ2-5	.
CASRGLAGGIQETQYF	TRBV27	TRBJ2-5	few
CASKQGPHNSPLHF	TRBV14	TRBJ1-6	.
CSVVAGQFTDTQYF	TRBV29-1	TRBJ2-3	.
CASSLGQRGWGYTF	TRBV5-1	TRBJ1-2	.
CASSLPGGINYGYPF	TRBV7-2	TRBJ1-2	.